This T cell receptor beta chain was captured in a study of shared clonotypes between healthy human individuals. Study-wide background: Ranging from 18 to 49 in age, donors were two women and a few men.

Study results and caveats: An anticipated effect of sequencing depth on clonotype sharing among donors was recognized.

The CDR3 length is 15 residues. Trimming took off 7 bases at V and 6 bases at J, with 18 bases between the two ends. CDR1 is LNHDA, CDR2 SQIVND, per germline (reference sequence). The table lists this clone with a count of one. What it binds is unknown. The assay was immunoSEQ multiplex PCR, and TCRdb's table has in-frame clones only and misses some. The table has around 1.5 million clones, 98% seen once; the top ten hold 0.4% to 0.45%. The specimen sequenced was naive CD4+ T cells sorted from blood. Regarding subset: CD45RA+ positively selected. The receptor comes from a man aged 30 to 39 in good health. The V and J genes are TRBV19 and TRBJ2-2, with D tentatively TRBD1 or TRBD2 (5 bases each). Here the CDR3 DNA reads TGTGCCAGTACCGGAGTAATTCGGGGCGCCGGGGAGCTGTTTTTT. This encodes CASTGVIRGAGELFF.